This T cell receptor (beta chain) was identified in a study of cytomegalovirus exposure and HLA in healthy donors. Overall study results and limits: The study recorded 150 to 200 TCR beta chains that were cytomegalovirus-associated. Most TCRs appeared rarely, but some public TCRs recurred in many donors. Specific recognition of CMV antigens was confirmed in vitro for three chains (all CMV-associated). It was reported that the classifier diagnosed cytomegalovirus status with high specificity and sensitivity in both the original and validation cohorts.

There are 12 residues in the CDR3. Trimming pared 3 bases from V and 4 bases from J, leaving 8 bases between. Germline assignment: CDR1 SGHRS and CDR2 YFSETQ. Points on this clone: The antigen is not known.

The repertoire was sequenced with immunoSEQ multiplex PCR; TCRdb's copy has only in-frame clones and lacks some. In the table there are about 250,000 clones, over 75% of which are singletons. The rearrangement links TRBV5-1 to TRBJ2-7; D is unclear. The material sequenced was PBMCs. This clonotype was sampled from a man between 18 and 29 years old in good health and CMV-seropositive. The CDR3 region has the DNA TGCGCCAGCAGCTCCTCCGGGTACGAGCAGTACTTC. Its translation is CASSSSGYEQYF. The entire variable domain, with the rest obtained from reference TRBV5-1 and TRBJ2-7, is as follows: KAGVTQTPRYLIKTRGQQVTLSCSPISGHRSVSWYQQTPGQGLQFLFEYFSETQRNKGNFPGRFSGRQFSNSRSEMNVSTLELGDSALYLCASSSSGYEQYFGPGTRLTVT.